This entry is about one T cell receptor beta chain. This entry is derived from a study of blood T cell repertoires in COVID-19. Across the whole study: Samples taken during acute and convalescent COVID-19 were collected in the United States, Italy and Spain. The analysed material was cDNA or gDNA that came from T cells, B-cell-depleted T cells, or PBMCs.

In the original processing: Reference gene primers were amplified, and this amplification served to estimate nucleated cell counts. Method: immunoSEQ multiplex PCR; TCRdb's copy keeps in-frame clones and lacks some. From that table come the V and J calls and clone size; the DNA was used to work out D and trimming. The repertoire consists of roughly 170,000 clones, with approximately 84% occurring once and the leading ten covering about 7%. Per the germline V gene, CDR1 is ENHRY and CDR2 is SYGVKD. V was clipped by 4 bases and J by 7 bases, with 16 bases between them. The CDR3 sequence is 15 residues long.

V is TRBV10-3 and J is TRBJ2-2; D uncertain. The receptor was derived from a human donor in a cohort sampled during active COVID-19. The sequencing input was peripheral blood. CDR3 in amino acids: CAISVSSLGGGELFF. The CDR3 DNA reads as TGTGCCATCAGTGTATCTTCTTTAGGCGGCGGGGAGCTGTTTTTT.